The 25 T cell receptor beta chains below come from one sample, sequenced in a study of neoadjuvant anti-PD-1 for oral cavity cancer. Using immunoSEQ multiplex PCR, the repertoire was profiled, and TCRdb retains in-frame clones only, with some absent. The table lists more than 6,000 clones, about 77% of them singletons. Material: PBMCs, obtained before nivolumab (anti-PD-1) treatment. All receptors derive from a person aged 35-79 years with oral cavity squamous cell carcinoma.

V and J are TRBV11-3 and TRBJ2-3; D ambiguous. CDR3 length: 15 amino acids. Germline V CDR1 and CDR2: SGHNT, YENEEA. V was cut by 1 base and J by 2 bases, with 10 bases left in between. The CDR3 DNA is TGTGCCAGCAGCTTAGGTGGCGGAGACACAGATACGCAGTATTTT. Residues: CASSLGGGDTDTQYF.

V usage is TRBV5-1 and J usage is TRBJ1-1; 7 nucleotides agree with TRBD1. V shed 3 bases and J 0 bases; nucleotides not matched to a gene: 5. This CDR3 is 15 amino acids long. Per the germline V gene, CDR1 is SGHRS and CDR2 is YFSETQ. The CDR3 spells CASSSTGTVNTEAFF. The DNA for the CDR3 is TGCGCCAGCAGCTCAACCGGGACAGTGAACACTGAAGCTTTCTTT.

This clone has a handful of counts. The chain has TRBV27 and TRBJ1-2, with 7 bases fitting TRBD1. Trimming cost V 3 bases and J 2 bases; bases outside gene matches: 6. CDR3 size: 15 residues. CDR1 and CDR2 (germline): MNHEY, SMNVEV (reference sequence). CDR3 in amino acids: CASSFRQGVNYGYTF. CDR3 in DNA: TGTGCCAGCAGTTTCCGGCAGGGGGTAAACTATGGCTACACCTTC.

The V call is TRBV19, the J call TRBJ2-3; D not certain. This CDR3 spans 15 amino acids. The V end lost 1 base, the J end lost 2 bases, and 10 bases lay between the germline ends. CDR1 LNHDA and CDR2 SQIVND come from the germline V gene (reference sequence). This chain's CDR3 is CASSIGAGHTDTQYF. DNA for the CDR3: TGTGCCAGTAGTATAGGAGCAGGTCACACAGATACGCAGTATTTT.

In nucleotides, the CDR3 is TGTGCCAGCAGTGAATCTAGTGGACCCGGGGGTTCACCCCTCCACTTT. Translation gives CASSESSGPGGSPLHF. V gene TRBV25-1 combines with J gene TRBJ1-6, with D perhaps TRBD1 (5 bases). From germline, CDR1 is MGHDK and CDR2 SYGVNS. CDR3 length: 16 amino acids. Trimming took 1 base from V and 9 from J, leaving 16 bases between them.

This chain's CDR3 is CASSFTPAELFF. The CDR3 DNA reads TGTGCCAGCAGCTTCACGCCTGCGGAGCTGTTTTTT. V gene TRBV7-9 combines with J gene TRBJ2-2; no reliable D call. CDR1 is SEHNR and CDR2 is FQNEAQ in the germline V gene (reference sequence). The CDR3 sequence is 12 residues long. Deletions cut 3 bases from V and 10 bases from J, with 9 bases between.

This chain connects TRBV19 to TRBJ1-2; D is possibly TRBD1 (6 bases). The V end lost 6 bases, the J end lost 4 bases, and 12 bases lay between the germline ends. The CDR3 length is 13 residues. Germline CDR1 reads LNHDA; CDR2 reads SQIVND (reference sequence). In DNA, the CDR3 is TGTGCCAGTAGCAGACAGGCCGGCTATGGCTACACCTTC. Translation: CASSRQAGYGYTF.

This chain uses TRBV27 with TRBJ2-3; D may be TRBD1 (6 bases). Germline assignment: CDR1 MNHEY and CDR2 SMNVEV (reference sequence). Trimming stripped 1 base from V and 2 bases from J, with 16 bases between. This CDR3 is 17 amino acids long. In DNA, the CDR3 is TGTGCCAGCAGTTTATACGAAAGTCCGGGACACACAGATACGCAGTATTTT. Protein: CASSLYESPGHTDTQYF.

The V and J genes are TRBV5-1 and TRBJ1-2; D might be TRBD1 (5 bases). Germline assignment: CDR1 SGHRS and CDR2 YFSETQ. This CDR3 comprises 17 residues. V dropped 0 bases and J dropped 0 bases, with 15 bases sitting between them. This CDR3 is CASSLVGLFRSNYGYTF. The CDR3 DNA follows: TGCGCCAGCAGCTTGGTGGGACTATTTCGATCTAACTATGGCTACACCTTC.

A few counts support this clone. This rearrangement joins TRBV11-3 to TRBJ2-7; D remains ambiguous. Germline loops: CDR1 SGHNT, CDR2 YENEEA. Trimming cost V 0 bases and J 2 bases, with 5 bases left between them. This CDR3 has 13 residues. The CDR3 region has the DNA TGTGCCAGCAGCTTAGACAACGCCTACGAGCAGTACTTC. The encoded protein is CASSLDNAYEQYF.

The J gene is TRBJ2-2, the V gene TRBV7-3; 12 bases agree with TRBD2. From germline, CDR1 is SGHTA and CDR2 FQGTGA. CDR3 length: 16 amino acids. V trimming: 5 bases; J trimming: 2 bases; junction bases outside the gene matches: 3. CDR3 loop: CASSALAGGNTGELFF. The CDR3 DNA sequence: TGTGCCAGCAGCGCACTAGCGGGGGGAAACACCGGGGAGCTGTTTTTT.

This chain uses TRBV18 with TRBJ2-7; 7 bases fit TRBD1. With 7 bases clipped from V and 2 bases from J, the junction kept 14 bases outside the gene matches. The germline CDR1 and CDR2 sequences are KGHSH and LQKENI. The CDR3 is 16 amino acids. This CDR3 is CASFPDRIVNPYEQYF. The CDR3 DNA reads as TGTGCCAGCTTCCCGGACAGGATTGTAAATCCCTACGAGCAGTACTTC. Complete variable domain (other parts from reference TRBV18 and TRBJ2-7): NAGVMQNPRHLVRRRGQEARLRCSPMKGHSHVYWYRQLPEEGLKFMVYLQKENIIDESGMPKERFSAEFPKEGPSILRIQQVVRGDSAAYFCASFPDRIVNPYEQYFGPGTRLTVT.

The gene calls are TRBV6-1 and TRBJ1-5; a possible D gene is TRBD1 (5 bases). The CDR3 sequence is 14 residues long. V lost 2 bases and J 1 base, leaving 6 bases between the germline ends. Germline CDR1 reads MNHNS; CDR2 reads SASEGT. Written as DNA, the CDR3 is TGTGCCAGCAGTGAATGGGGCAGCAATCAGCCCCAGCATTTT. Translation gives CASSEWGSNQPQHF.

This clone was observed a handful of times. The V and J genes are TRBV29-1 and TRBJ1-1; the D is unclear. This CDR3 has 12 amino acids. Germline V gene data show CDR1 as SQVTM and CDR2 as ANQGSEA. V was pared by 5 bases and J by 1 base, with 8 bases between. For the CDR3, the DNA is TGCAGCGTTCAACCGCAGAACACTGAAGCTTTCTTT. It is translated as CSVQPQNTEAFF.

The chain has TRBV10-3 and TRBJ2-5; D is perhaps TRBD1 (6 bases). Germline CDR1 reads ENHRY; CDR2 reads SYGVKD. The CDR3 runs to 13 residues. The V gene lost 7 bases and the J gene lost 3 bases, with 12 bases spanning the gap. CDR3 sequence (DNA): TGTGCCATCACATGGACAGAAGAAGAGACCCAGTACTTC. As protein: CAITWTEEETQYF.

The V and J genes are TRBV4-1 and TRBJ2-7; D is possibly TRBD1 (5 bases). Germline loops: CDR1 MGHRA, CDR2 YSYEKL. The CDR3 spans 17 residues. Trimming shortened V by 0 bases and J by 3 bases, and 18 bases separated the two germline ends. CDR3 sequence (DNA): TGCGCCAGCAGCCAAGAGGGGTGGGGCCCGAATATCTACGAGCAGTACTTC. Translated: CASSQEGWGPNIYEQYF.

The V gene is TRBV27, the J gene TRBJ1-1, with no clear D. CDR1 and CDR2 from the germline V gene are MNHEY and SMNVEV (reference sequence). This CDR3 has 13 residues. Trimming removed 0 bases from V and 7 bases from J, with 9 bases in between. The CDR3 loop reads CASSLSERYEAFF. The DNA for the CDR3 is TGTGCCAGCAGTTTATCGGAAAGGTATGAAGCTTTCTTT.

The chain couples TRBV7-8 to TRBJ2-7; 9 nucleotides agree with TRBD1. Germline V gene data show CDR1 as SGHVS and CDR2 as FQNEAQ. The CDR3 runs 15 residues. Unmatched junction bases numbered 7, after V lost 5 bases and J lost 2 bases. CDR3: CASSRDRVQTYEQYF. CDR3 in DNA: TGTGCCAGCAGCCGGGACAGGGTTCAAACCTACGAGCAGTACTTC.

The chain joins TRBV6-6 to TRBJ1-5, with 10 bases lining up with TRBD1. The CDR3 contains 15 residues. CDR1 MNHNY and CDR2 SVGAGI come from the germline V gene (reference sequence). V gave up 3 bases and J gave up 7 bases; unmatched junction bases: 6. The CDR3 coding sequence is TGTGCCAGCAGTTATGGGGACAGGGGTTCGCAGCCCCAGCATTTT. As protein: CASSYGDRGSQPQHF.

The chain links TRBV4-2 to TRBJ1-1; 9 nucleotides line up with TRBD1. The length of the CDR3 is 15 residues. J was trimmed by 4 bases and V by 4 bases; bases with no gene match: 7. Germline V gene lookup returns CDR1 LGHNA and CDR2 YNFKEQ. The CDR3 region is CASSLGTGWGTEAFF. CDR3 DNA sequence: TGTGCCAGCAGCCTCGGGACAGGGTGGGGCACTGAAGCTTTCTTT.

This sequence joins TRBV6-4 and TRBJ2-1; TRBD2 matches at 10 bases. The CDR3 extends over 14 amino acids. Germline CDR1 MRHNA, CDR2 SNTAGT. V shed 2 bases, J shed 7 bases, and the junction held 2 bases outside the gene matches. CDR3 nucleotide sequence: TGTGCCAGCAGTGACGGGACTAGCGTTAATGAGCAGTTCTTC. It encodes CASSDGTSVNEQFF.

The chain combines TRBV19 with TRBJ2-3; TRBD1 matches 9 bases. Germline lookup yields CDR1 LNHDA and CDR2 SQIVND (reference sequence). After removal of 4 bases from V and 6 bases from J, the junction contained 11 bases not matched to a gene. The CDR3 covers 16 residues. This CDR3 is CASSRFKTGGEDTQYF. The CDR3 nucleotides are TGTGCCAGTAGTAGATTTAAGACAGGGGGAGAGGATACGCAGTATTTT.

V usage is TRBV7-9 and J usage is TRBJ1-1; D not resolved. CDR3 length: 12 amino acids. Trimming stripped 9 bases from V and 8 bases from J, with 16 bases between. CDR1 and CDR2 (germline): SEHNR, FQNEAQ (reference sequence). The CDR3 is CASSWQAPEAFF. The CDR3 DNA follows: TGTGCCAGTTCTTGGCAGGCACCCGAAGCTTTCTTT.

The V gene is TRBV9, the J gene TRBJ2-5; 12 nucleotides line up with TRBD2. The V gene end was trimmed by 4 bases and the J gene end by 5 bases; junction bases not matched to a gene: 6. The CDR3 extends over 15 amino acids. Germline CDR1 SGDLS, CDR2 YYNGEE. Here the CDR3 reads CASSSSGGALETQYF. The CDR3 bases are TGTGCCAGCAGCTCTAGCGGGGGGGCCCTGGAGACCCAGTACTTC.

The DNA of the CDR3 is TGTGCCAGCAGCCGCAGGACAGGGGCTCGCACAGATACGCAGTATTTT. Its translation is CASSRRTGARTDTQYF. V is TRBV7-2 and J is TRBJ2-3, with 9 bases matching TRBD1. V was pared by 5 bases and J by 1 base, with 7 bases of the junction left unmatched. There are 16 residues in the CDR3. Germline assignment: CDR1 SGHTA and CDR2 FQGNSA. Based on the CDR3 plus reference TRBV7-2 and TRBJ2-3, the full variable domain is GAGVSQSPSNKVTEKGKDVELRCDPISGHTALYWYRQSLGQGLEFLIYFQGNSAPDKSGLPSDRFSAERTGGSVSTLTIQRTQQEDSAVYLCASSRRTGARTDTQYFGPGTRLTVL.